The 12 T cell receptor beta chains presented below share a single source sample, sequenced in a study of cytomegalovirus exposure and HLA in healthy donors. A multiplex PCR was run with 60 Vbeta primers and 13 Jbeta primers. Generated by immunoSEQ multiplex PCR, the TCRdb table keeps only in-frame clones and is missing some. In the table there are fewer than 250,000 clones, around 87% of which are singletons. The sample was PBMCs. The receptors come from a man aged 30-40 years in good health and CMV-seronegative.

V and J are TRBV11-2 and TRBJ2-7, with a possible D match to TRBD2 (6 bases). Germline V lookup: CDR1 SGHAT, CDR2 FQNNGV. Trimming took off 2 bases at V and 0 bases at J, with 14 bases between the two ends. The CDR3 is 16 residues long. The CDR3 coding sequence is TGTGCCAGCAGCTTAATGTTTCTAGCGAGCTCCTACGAGCAGTACTTC. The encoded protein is CASSLMFLASSYEQYF.

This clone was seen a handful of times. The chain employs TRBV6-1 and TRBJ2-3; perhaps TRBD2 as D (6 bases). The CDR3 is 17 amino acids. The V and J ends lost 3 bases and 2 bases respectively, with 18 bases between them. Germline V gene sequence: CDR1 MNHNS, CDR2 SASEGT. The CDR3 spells CASSEWGGAHPTDTQYF. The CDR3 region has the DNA TGTGCCAGCAGTGAGTGGGGCGGGGCCCACCCCACAGATACGCAGTATTTT.

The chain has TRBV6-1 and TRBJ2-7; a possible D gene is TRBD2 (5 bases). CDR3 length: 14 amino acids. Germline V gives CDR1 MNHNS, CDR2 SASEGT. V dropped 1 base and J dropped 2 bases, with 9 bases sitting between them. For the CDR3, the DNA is TGTGCCAGCAGTGAAGAGACTATGACCTACGAGCAGTACTTC. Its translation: CASSEETMTYEQYF.

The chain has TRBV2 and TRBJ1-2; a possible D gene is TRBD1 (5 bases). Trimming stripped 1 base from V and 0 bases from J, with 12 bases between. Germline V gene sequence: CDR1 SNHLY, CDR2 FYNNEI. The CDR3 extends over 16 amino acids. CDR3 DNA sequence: TGTGCCAGCAGTGAAGGCCGGGGGAGAGCTAACTATGGCTACACCTTC. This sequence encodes CASSEGRGRANYGYTF.

The CDR3 sequence: CASSLPSSPRAQHF. The CDR3 nucleotides read TGTGCCAGCAGTTTACCCTCTTCTCCGAGGGCCCAGCATTTT. The J gene is TRBJ1-5, the V gene TRBV28; D remains unclear. V was shortened by 2 bases and J by 11 bases, with 16 bases between the two germline ends. The germline CDR1 and CDR2 sequences are MDHEN and SYDVKM. This CDR3 has 14 amino acids.

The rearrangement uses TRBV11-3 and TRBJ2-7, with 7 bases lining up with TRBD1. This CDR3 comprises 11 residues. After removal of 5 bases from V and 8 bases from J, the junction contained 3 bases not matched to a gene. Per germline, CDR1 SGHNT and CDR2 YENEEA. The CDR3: CASSAGGQQYF. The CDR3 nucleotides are TGTGCCAGCAGCGCAGGGGGACAGCAGTACTTC.

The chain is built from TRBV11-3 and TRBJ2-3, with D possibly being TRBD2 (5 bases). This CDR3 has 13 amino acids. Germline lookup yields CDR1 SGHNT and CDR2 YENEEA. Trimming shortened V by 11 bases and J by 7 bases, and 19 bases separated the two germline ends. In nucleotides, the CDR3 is TGTGCCTACCGACACACTAGGCTGAATACGCAGTATTTT. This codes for CAYRHTRLNTQYF. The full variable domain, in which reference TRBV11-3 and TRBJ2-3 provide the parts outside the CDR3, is EAGVVQSPRYKIIEKKQPVAFWCNPISGHNTLYWYLQNLGQGPELLIRYENEEAVDDSQLPKDRFSAERLKGVDSTLKIQPAELGDSAVYLCAYRHTRLNTQYFGPGTRLTVL.

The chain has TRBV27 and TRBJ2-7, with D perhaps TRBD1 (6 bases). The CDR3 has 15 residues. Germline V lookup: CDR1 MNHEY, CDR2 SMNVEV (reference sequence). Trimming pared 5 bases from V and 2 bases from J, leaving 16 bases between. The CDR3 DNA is TGTGCCAGCAGTGTCTTGGCAGGGGCTGCCTACGAGCAGTACTTC. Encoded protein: CASSVLAGAAYEQYF.

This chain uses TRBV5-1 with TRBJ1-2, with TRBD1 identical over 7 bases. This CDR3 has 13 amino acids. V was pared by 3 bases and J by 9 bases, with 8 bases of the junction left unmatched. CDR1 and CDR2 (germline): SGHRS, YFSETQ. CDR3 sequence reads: CASSSLGQASYTF. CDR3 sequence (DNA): TGCGCCAGCAGCTCCCTTGGACAGGCCAGCTACACCTTC.

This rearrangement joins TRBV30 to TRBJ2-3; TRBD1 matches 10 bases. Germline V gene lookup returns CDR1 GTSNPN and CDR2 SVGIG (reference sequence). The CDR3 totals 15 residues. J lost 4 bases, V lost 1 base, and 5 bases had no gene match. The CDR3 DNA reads TGTGCCTGGAGTGGCTGGACAGGGGGGGCAGATACGCAGTATTTT. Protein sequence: CAWSGWTGGADTQYF.

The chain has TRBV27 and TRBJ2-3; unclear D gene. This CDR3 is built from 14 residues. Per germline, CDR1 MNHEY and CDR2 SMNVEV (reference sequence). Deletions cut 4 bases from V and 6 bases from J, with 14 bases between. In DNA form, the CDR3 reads TGTGCCAGCAGTTCGATAACGACTCGGGATACGCAGTATTTT. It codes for CASSSITTRDTQYF.

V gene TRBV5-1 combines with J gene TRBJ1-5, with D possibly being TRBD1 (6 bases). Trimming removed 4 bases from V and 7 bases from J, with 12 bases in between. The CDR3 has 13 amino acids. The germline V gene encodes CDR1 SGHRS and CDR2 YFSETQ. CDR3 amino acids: CASSVQGGQPQHF. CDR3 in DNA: TGCGCCAGCAGCGTACAGGGCGGACAGCCCCAGCATTTT.